The entry below describes one T cell receptor beta chain. This sample is part of a study of cytomegalovirus exposure and HLA in healthy donors. This CDR3 is built from 13 residues. Between the trimmed V and J ends, which lost 7 bases and 3 bases, there was a span of 12 bases. CDR1 SEHNR and CDR2 FQNEAQ come from the germline V gene (reference sequence). The PCR was carried out with 60 Vbeta primers and 13 Jbeta primers. Assay used: immunoSEQ multiplex PCR; TCRdb lists only in-frame clones, some missing. The table has 200,000 to 250,000 clones, 60% to 80% seen once. The sequenced sample consisted of PBMCs. The clonotype comes from a man aged 18-30 years in good health and CMV-seronegative. This chain connects TRBV7-9 to TRBJ1-1, with D perhaps matching TRBD1 (6 bases). The CDR3 region is CASKHEGDTEAFF. The CDR3 bases are TGTGCCAGCAAACATGAGGGGGACACTGAAGCTTTCTTT.